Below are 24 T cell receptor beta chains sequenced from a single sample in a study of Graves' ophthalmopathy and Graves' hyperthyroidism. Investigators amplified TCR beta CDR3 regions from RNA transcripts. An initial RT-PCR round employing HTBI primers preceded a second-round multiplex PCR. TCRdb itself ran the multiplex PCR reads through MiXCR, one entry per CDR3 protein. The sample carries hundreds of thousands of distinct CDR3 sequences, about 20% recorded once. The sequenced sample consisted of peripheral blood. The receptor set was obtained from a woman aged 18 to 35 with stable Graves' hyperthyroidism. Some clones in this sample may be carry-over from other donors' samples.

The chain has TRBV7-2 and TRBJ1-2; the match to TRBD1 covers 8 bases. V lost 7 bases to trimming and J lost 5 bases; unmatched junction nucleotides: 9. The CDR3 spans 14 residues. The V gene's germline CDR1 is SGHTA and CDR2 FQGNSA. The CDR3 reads CASIPRGQMYGYTF. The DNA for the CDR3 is TGTGCCAGCATCCCCAGGGGGCAGATGTATGGCTACACCTTC.

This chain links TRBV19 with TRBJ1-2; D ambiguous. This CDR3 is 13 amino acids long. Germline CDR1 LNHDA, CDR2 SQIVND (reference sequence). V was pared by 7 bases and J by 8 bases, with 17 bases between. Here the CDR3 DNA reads TGTGCCAGTATTCCCGGAGGAGCGGGCGGCTACACCTTC. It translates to CASIPGGAGGYTF.

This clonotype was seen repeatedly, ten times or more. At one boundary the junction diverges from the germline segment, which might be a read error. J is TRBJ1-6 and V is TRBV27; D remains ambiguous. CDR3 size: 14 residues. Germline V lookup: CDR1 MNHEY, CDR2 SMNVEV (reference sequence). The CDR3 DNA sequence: TGTGCCAGCAGTCCCGGACTCCCCAATTCACCCCTCCGCTTT. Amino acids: CASSPGLPNSPLRF.

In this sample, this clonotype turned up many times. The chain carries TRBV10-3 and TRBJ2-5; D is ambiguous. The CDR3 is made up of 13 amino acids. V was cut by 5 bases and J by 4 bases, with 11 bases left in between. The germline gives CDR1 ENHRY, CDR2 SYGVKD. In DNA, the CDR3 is TGTGCCATCAGTCGCCCTCCCGGAGAGACCCAGTACTTC. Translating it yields CAISRPPGETQYF.

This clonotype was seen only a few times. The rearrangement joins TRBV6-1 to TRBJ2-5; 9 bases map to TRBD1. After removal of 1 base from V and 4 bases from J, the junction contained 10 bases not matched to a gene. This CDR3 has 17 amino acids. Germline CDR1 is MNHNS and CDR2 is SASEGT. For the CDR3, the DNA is TGTGCCAGCAGTGAAGTGGTCGGGACAGGGTTATCAGAGACCCAGTACTTC. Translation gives CASSEVVGTGLSETQYF.

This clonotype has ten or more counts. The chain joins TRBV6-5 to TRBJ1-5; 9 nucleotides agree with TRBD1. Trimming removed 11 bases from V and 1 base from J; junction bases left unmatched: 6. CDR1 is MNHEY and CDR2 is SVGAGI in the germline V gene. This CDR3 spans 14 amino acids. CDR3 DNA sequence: TGTGCCGGCGGACAGGGGCTGAGCAATCAGCCCCAGCATTTT. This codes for CAGGQGLSNQPQHF.

CDR3 residues: CASSQVYGQRLGNTIYF. The CDR3 DNA sequence: TGTGCCAGCAGCCAAGTCTATGGGCAGAGACTTGGAAACACCATATATTTT. V and J are TRBV4-2 and TRBJ1-3, with D unresolved. The germline V gene has CDR1 LGHNA and CDR2 YNFKEQ. The CDR3 runs 17 residues. Between the trimmed V and J ends, which lost 1 base and 3 bases, there was a span of 16 bases.

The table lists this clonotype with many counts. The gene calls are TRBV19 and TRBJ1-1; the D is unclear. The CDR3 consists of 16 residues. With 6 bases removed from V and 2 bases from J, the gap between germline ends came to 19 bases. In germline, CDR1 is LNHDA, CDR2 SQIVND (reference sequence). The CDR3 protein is CASRPTLAVLNTEAFF. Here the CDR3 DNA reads TGTGCCAGTAGACCTACCCTGGCAGTTCTAAACACTGAAGCTTTCTTT. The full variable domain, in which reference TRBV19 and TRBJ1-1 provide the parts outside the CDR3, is DGGITQSPKYLFRKEGQNVTLSCEQNLNHDAMYWYRQDPGQGLRLIYYSQIVNDFQKGDIAEGYSVSREKKESFPLTVTSAQKNPTAFYLCASRPTLAVLNTEAFFGQGTRLTVV.

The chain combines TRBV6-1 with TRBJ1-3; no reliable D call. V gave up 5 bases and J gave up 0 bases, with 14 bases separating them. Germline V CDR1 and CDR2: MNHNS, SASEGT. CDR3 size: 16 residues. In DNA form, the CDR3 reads TGTGCCAGCAGTCGATGGGAGGGAAACTCTGGAAACACCATATATTTT. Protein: CASSRWEGNSGNTIYF.

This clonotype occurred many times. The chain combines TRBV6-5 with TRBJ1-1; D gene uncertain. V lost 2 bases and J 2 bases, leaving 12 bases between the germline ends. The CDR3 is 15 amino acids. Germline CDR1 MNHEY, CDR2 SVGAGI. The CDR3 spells CASSYLNDLNTEAFF. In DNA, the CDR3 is TGTGCCAGCAGTTACCTGAATGATCTTAACACTGAAGCTTTCTTT.

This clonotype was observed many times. CDR3 bases: TGTGCCAGCAGTGAATCTTCAGGGAATTATGGCTACACCTTC. This encodes CASSESSGNYGYTF. The rearrangement links TRBV2 to TRBJ1-2, with D possibly being TRBD1 (5 bases). The CDR3 is 14 amino acids. The V end was cut by 2 bases, the J end by 5 bases, with 12 bases between. Germline V gene sequence: CDR1 SNHLY, CDR2 FYNNEI.

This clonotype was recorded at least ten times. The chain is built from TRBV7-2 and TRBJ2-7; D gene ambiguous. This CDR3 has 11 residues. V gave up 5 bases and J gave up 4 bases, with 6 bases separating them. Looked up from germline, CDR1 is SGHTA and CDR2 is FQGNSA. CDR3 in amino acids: CASSAQYEQYF. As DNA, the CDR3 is TGTGCCAGCAGCGCCCAATACGAGCAGTACTTC.

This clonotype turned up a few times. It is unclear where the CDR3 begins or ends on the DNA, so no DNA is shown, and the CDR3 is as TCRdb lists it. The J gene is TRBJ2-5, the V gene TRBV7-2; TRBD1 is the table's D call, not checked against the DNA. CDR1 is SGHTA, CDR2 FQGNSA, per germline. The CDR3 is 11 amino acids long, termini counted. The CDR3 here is CASSFGTGSFF.

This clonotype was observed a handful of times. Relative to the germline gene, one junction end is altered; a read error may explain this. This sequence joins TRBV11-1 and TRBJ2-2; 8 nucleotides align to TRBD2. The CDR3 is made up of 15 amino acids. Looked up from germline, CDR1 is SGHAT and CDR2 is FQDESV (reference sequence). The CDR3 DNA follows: TGTGCCAGCACCTTAGCCGGGGGGGCCACCGGGGAGCTGTTTTTT. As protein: CASTLAGGATGELFF.

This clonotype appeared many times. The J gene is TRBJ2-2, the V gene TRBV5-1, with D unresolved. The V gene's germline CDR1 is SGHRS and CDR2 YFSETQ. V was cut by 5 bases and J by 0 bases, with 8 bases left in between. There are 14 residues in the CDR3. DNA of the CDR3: TGCGCCAGCAGACGTTCTTCGAACACCGGGGAGCTGTTTTTT. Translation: CASRRSSNTGELFF.

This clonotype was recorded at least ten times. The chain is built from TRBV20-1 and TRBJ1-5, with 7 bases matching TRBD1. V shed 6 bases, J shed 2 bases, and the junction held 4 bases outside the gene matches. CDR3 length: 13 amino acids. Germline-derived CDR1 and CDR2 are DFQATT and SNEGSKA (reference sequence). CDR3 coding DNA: TGCAGTGCCGATACAGGGGGCAATCAGCCCCAGCATTTT. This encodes CSADTGGNQPQHF.

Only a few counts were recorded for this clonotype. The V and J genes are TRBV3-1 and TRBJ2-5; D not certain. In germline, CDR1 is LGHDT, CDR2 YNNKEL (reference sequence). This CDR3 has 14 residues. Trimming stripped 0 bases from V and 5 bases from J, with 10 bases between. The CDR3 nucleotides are TGTGCCAGCAGCCAAGATCAGATCGGGGAGACCCAGTACTTC. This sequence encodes CASSQDQIGETQYF.

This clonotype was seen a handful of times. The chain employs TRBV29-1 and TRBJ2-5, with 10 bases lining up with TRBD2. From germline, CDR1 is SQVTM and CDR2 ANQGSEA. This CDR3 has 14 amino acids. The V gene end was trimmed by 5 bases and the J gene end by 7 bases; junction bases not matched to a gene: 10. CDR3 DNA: TGCAGCGTTCACGGGCTAGCGGGAGATGGGACCCAGTACTTC. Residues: CSVHGLAGDGTQYF.

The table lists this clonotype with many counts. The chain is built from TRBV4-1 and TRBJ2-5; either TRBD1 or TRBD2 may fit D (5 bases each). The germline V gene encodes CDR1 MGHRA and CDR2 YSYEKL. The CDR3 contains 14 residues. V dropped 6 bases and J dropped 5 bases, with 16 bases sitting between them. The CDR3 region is CASSRGPSGETQYF. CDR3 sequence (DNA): TGCGCCAGCAGTCGGGGACCTAGTGGGGAGACCCAGTACTTC.

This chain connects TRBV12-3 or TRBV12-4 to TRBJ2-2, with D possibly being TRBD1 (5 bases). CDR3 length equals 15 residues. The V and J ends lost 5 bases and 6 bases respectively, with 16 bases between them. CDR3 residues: CASSPDQQGAGELFF. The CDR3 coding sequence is TGTGCCAGCAGTCCAGACCAGCAGGGTGCCGGGGAGCTGTTTTTT.

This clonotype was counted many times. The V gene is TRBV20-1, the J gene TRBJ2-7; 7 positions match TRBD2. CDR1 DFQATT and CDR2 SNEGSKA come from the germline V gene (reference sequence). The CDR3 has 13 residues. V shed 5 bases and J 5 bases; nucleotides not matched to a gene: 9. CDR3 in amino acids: CSAAGGRVNEQYF. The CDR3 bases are TGCAGTGCTGCTGGCGGGAGAGTCAACGAGCAGTACTTC.

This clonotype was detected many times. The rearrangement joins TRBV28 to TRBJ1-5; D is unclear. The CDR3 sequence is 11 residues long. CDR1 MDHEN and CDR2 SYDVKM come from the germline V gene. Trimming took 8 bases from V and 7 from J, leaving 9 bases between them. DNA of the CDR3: TGTGCCAGCGCAGGTTACCAGCCCCAGCATTTT. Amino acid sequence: CASAGYQPQHF.

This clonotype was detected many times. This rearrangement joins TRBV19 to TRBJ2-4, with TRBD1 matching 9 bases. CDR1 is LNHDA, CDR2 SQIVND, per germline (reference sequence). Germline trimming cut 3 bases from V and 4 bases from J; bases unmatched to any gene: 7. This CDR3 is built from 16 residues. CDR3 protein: CASSINLQGAKNIQYF. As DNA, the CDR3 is TGTGCCAGTAGTATCAACCTACAGGGGGCGAAAAACATTCAGTACTTC.

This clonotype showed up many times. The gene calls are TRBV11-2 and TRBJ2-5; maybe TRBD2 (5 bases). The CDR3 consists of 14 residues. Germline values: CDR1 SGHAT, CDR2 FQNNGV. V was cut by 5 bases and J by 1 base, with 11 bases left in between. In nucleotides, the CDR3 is TGTGCCAGCAGCCCCACGGGGAGCCAAGAGACCCAGTACTTC. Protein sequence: CASSPTGSQETQYF.